This T cell receptor beta chain is drawn from a study of blood T cell repertoires in COVID-19. Overall study: Sites in the United States, Italy and Spain provided acute and convalescent COVID-19 samples.

Here immunoSEQ multiplex PCR was the method, and the copy in TCRdb shows in-frame clones only, minus some. Among 4,500 to 5,500 clones, approximately 71% were seen once, and the ten largest hold roughly 38%. V lost 4 bases, J lost 10 bases, and 19 bases lay in between. CDR1 is LGHDT and CDR2 is YNNKEL in the germline V gene (reference sequence). The CDR3 sequence is 15 residues long. This rearrangement joins TRBV3-1 (or the pseudogene TRBV3-2) to TRBJ1-4; D remains ambiguous. The clonotype was recovered from a human donor in a cohort sampled during active COVID-19. The sequencing sample was made of peripheral blood. As DNA, the CDR3 is TGTGCCAGCAGCCTGGGGAGGTCCCCGTCGGCAAAACTGTTTTTT. This gives the protein CASSLGRSPSAKLFF.